This TCR beta chain was found in a study of OX40 agonist ivuxolimab in advanced cancers. The ends were cut back, 0 bases at V and 5 bases at J, with 8 bases in the middle. The CDR3 spans 14 residues. The germline CDR1 and CDR2 sequences are MNHEY and SVGAGI. For this clone: The antigen is not known.

Profiled with immunoSEQ multiplex PCR; TCRdb holds only in-frame clones, not every one. The sample lists about 110,000 clones; roughly 90% were seen once. Study findings and constraints: Some nonresponders likewise displayed low normalized T-cell clonal expansion.

V gene TRBV6-5 combines with J gene TRBJ2-4, with TRBD1 as a possible D gene (6 bases). The sample in question was CD4+ or CD8+ T cells sorted from blood, obtained in a trial of the OX40 agonist ivuxolimab. The TCR comes from an adult with an advanced solid tumor such as melanoma, head and neck, liver or kidney cancer. CDR3: CASSYSWTENIQYF. For the CDR3, the DNA is TGTGCCAGCAGTTACTCCTGGACAGAAAACATTCAGTACTTC.